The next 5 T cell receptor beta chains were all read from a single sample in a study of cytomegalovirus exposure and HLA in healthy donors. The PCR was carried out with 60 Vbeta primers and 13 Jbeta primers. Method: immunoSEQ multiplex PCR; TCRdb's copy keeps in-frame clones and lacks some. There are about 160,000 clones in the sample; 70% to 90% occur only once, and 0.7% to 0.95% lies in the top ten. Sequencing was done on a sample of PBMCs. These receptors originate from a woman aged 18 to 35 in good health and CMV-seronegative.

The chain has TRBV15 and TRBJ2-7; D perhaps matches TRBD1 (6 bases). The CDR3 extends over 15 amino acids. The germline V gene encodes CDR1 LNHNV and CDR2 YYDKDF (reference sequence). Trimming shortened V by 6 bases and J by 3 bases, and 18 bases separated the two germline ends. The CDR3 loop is CATRRDTEVVYEQYF. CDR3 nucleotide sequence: TGTGCCACCAGAAGGGACACCGAGGTGGTCTACGAGCAGTACTTC. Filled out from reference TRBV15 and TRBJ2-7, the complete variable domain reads DAMVIQNPRYQVTQFGKPVTLSCSQTLNHNVMYWYQQKSSQAPKLLFHYYDKDFNNEADTPDNFQSRRPNTSFCFLDIRSPGLGDTAMYLCATRRDTEVVYEQYFGPGTRLTVT.

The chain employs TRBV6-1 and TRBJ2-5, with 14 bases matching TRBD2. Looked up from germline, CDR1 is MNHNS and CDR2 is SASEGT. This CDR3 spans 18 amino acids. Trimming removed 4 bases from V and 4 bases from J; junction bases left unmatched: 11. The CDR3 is CASSGGVFGLAGGETQYF. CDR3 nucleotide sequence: TGTGCCAGCAGTGGAGGGGTCTTCGGACTAGCGGGAGGAGAGACCCAGTACTTC.

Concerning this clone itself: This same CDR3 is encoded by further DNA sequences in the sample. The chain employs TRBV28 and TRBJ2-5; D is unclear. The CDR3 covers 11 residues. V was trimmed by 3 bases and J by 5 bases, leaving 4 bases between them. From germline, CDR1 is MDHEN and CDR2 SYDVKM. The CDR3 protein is CASSLRETQYF. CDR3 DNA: TGTGCCAGCAGTTTGCGGGAGACCCAGTACTTC.

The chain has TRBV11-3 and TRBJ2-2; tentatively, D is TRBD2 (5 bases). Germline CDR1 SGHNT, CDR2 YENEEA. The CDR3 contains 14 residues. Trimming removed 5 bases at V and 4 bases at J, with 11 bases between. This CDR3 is CASSLDSFTGELFF. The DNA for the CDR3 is TGTGCCAGCAGCCTGGACTCTTTCACCGGGGAGCTGTTTTTT.

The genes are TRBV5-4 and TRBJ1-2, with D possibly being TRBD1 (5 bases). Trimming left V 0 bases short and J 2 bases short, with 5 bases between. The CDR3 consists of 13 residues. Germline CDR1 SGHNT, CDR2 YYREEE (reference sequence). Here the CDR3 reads CASSLDRNYGYTF. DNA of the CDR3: TGTGCCAGCAGCTTGGACAGGAACTATGGCTACACCTTC. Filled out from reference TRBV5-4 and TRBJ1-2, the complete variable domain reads ETGVTQSPTHLIKTRGQQVTLRCSSQSGHNTVSWYQQALGQGPQFIFQYYREEENGRGNFPPRFSGLQFPNYSSELNVNALELDDSALYLCASSLDRNYGYTFGSGTRLTVV.